These T cell receptor beta chains were read from a single sample in a study of T cells expressing NK-cell markers. Reprocessing the 5' RACE reads, TCRdb reports a single entry for every CDR3 protein and omits DNA. The table lists about 390,000 distinct CDR3 sequences. What was sequenced was blood T cells: a sorted CD56 or NKG2C T cell subset, CD4+ or CD8+ T cells, or bulk PBMC T cells (not recorded which). These receptors were obtained from a woman aged 50 to 60 in good health. CDR3s include the opening cysteine and the closing phenylalanine or tryptophan. Fields, in order: V gene, J gene, CDR3 protein.

TRBV29-1	TRBJ2-7	CSVVRDSPYEQYF
TRBV20-1	TRBJ1-1	CSARALGQKNTEAFF
TRBV29-1	TRBJ1-1	CSVDAALVGTPTEAFF
TRBV20-1	TRBJ2-1	CSARDTGTSGDNEQFF
TRBV24-1	TRBJ1-1	CATSDSRSGTEAFF
TRBV12-3/TRBV12-4	TRBJ2-2	CASSLGGRGFTGELFF
TRBV3-1	TRBJ2-1	CASSIRVESYNEQFF
TRBV10-3	TRBJ1-5	CAISKEGNQPQHF
TRBV12-3/TRBV12-4	TRBJ1-2	CASSSRRQTSYGYTF
TRBV10-2	TRBJ1-5	CASSEFWTGTNQPQHF
TRBV5-1	TRBJ2-1	CASSFANLESNEQFF
TRBV12-3/TRBV12-4	TRBJ1-1	CASLTNRGRAFF
TRBV10-3	TRBJ1-1	CAISESTGFGAGNTEAFF
TRBV12-3/TRBV12-4	TRBJ2-7	CASSSSAPRLSYEQYF